The clone carrying this TCR beta chain showed up just a few times. Its matching antigen is unknown. Isolation yielded PBMCs, at least 7 million per sample, in every case. These data come from a study of blood T cells in healthy people across ages. Study results and limitations: Unsorted PBMCs prevented conclusive naive versus antigen-experienced comparison.

With a J-beta primer mix and a sample-barcoded 5' primer, a second PCR ran about 6 to 11 cycles. MiXCR was run by TCRdb on the 5' RACE reads, yielding one entry per CDR3 protein. The sample lists 1.2 million to 1.5 million distinct CDR3 sequences; approximately 59% were seen once. Sample: blood. This clonotype was obtained from a man between 18 and 29 years old in good health.

The DNA of the CDR3 is TGTGCCAGCACCCCAACCGGGACAGGCCTTAATGAAAAACTGTTTTTT. Translation gives CASTPTGTGLNEKLFF. The chain couples TRBV6-6 to TRBJ1-4, with TRBD1 matching over 8 bases. The CDR3 is made up of 16 amino acids. Looked up from germline, CDR1 is MNHNY and CDR2 is SVGAGI (reference sequence). V shed 7 bases, J shed 4 bases, and the junction held 11 bases outside the gene matches.